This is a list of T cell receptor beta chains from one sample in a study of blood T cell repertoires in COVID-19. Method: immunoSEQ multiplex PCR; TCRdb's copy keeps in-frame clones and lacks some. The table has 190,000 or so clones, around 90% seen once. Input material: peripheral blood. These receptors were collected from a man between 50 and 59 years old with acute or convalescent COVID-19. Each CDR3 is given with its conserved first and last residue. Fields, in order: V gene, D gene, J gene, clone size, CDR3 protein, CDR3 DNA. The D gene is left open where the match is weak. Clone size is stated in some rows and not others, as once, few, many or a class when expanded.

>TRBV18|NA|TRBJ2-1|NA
CASSVAWANLYNEQFF
TGTGCCAGCTCAGTCGCGTGGGCTAACCTATACAATGAGCAGTTCTTC
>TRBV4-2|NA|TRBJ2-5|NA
CASSQEDKEETQYF
TGTGCCAGCAGCCAAGAGGACAAAGAAGAGACCCAGTACTTC
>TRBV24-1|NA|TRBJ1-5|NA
CATSRGGEFPSNQPQHF
TGTGCCACCAGTCGGGGGGGCGAATTTCCAAGCAATCAGCCCCAGCATTTT
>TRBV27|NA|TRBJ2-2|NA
CASSSTGTSNTGELFF
TGTGCCAGCAGTTCTACAGGGACGTCAAACACCGGGGAGCTGTTTTTT
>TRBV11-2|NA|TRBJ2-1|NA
CASSSPFTRSEQFF
TGTGCCAGCAGCTCACCCTTCACACGGAGTGAGCAGTTCTTC
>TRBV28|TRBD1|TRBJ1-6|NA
CASRTGQGNSPLHF
TGTGCCAGCAGAACGGGACAGGGCAATTCACCCCTCCACTTT
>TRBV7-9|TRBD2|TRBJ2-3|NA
CASSLGLARGGTDTQYF
TGTGCCAGCAGCTTAGGACTAGCGCGAGGGGGCACAGATACGCAGTATTTT
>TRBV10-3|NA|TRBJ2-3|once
CAIREGAGTDTQYF
TGTGCCATCAGGGAGGGGGCCGGCACAGATACGCAGTATTTT
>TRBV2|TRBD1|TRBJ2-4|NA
CASSEPGQGLENIQYF
TGTGCCAGCAGTGAACCGGGACAGGGACTCGAAAACATTCAGTACTTC
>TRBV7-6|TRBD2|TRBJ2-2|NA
CASSKGTRNQPGELFF
TGTGCCAGCAGCAAAGGGACTAGAAATCAACCCGGGGAGCTGTTTTTT
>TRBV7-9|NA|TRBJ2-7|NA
CASSSQGYEQYF
TGTGCCAGCAGCAGCCAGGGCTACGAGCAGTACTTC
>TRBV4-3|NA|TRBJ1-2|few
CASSSRGTGNYGYTF
TGCGCCAGCAGCTCCCGGGGGACGGGGAACTATGGCTACACCTTC
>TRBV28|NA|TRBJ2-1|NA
CASSAGIPYNEQFF
TGTGCCAGCAGCGCCGGGATACCATACAATGAGCAGTTCTTC
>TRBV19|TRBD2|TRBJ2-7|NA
CASSPLAGETTEQYF
TGTGCCAGTAGTCCACTAGCGGGAGAGACTACCGAGCAGTACTTC
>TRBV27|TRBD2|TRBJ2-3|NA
CASSWGLAGVLADTQYF
TGTGCCAGCAGTTGGGGACTAGCGGGAGTATTGGCAGATACGCAGTATTTT
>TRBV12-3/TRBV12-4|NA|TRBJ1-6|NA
CASRVAGTPLHF
TGTGCCAGCAGAGTGGCGGGTACACCCCTCCACTTT
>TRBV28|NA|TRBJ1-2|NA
CASRHNIGHFYTF
TGTGCCAGCAGGCATAATATTGGACACTTCTACACCTTC
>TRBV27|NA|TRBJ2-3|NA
CASSALTGFSTDTQYF
TGTGCCAGCAGTGCGCTAACAGGGTTTAGCACAGATACGCAGTATTTT
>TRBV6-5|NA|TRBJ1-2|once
CASSYSTGYGYTF
TGTGCCAGCAGTTACTCGACGGGGTATGGCTACACCTTC
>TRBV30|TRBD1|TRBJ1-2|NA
CAWSDGQGRGYTF
TGTGCCTGGAGTGACGGACAGGGGCGAGGCTACACCTTC
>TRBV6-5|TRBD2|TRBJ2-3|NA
CASSKREGDTQYF
TGTGCCAGCAGTAAGCGGGAGGGTGATACGCAGTATTTT
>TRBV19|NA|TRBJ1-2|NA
CASTTPGGGSGYTF
TGTGCCAGTACGACCCCGGGAGGGGGAAGCGGCTACACCTTC
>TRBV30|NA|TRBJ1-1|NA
CAWSRGLVTEAFF
TGTGCCTGGAGCCGAGGGTTGGTCACTGAAGCTTTCTTT
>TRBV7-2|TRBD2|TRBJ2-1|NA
CASSPAGTSGGYEQFF
TGTGCCAGCAGCCCCGCGGGGACTAGCGGGGGCTATGAGCAGTTCTTC
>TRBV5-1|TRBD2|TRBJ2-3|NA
CASSPPGLAGGSDTQYF
TGCGCCAGCAGCCCCCCTGGGTTAGCGGGAGGGAGCGATACGCAGTATTTT
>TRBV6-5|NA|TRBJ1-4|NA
CASTSGEKLFF
TGTGCCAGCACTAGTGGGGAAAAACTGTTTTTT
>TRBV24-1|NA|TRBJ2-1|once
CATSGGGDYNEQFF
TGTGCCACCAGTGGGGGCGGTGACTACAATGAGCAGTTCTTC
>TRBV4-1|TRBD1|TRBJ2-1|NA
CASSPSPGQGPSNEQFF
TGCGCCAGCAGCCCTTCTCCGGGACAGGGACCGTCCAATGAGCAGTTCTTC
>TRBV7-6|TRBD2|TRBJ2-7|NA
CASSPGTSGLPYEQYF
TGTGCCAGCAGCCCAGGGACTAGCGGCCTACCCTACGAGCAGTACTTC
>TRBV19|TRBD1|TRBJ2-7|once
CASRGTGNEQYF
TGTGCCAGTAGAGGGACAGGGAACGAGCAGTACTTC
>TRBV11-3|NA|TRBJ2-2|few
CASSLGRANTGELFF
TGTGCCAGCAGCTTAGGCAGGGCGAACACCGGGGAGCTGTTTTTT
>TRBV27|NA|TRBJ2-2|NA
CASSSGEHTGELFF
TGTGCCAGCAGTTCAGGGGAGCACACCGGGGAGCTGTTTTTT
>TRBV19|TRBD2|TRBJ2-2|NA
CASRSSGGRSLMSTGELFF
TGTGCCAGTAGAAGCAGCGGGGGGCGGTCCTTAATGAGCACCGGGGAGCTGTTTTTT
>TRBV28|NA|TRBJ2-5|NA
CASSLKLLAVQETQYF
TGTGCCAGCAGTTTAAAGCTTCTCGCGGTCCAAGAGACCCAGTACTTC
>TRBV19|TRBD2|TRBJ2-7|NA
CASSITSGTREQYF
TGTGCCAGTAGTATAACTAGCGGGACTCGCGAGCAGTACTTC
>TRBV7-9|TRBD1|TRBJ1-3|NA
CASSPQAGGTSGNTIYF
TGTGCCAGCAGCCCCCAGGCAGGGGGCACCTCTGGAAACACCATATATTTT
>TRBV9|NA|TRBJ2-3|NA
CASSVGGQSTDTQYF
TGTGCCAGCAGCGTAGGAGGACAGAGCACAGATACGCAGTATTTT
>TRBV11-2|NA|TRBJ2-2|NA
CASSLDLGRVGDTGELFF
TGTGCCAGCAGCTTAGATCTGGGCAGGGTCGGAGACACCGGGGAGCTGTTTTTT
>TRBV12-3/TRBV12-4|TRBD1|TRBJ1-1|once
CASSLAPGGEAFF
TGTGCCAGCAGTTTGGCCCCAGGGGGTGAAGCTTTCTTT
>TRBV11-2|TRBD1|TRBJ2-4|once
CASSSVGQATPEKNIQYF
TGTGCCAGCAGCTCGGTGGGACAGGCGACACCAGAGAAAAACATTCAGTACTTC
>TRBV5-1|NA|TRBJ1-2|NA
CASSLVGSSNYGYTF
TGCGCCAGCAGCCTGGTGGGGAGCTCTAACTATGGCTACACCTTC
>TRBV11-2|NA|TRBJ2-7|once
CASSLSEATSYEQYF
TGTGCCAGCAGCTTATCCGAAGCGACCTCCTACGAGCAGTACTTC
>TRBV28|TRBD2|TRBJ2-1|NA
CASSLDLRGEGFHEQFF
TGTGCCAGCAGTTTAGACCTACGGGGGGAGGGCTTTCATGAGCAGTTCTTC
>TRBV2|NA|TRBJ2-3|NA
CASSGPGVTDTQYF
TGTGCCAGCAGTGGTCCGGGGGTAACAGATACGCAGTATTTT
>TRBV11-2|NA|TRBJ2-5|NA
CASRSGSVGQYF
TGTGCCAGCAGGTCCGGGTCGGTGGGCCAGTACTTC
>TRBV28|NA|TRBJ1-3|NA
CASSPGNSGNTIYF
TGTGCCAGCAGTCCGGGGAACTCTGGAAACACCATATATTTT
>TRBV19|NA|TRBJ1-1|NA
CASSIRGRMNTEAFF
TGTGCCAGTAGTATCCGCGGCCGGATGAACACTGAAGCTTTCTTT
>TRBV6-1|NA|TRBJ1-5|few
CASSRGLNQPQHF
TGTGCCAGCAGTCGTGGACTCAATCAGCCCCAGCATTTT
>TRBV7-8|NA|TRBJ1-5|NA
CASSSGAGGRNQPQHF
TGTGCCAGCAGCTCCGGGGCGGGGGGTCGCAATCAGCCCCAGCATTTT
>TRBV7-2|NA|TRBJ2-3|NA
CASSKRLLGGTDTQYF
TGTGCCAGCAGCAAGAGACTCTTAGGGGGCACAGATACGCAGTATTTT